This is a list of T cell receptor beta chains from one sample in a study of cytomegalovirus exposure and HLA in healthy donors. TCRdb's copy holds only in-frame clones and misses some; the assay was immunoSEQ multiplex PCR. The top ten clones hold 2% to 2.5% of a sample with 150,000 to 180,000 clones, roughly 84% of them seen once. Sequences were obtained from PBMCs. These receptors all come from a human donor in good health. Both conserved end residues are part of each CDR3. A D gene is named only where the DNA matches it firmly. Size is stated for part of the rows, as once, few or many counts, or as a class when the clone is expanded.

j_call d_call clone_size v_call cdr3_nt cdr3_aa
TRBJ2-2 TRBD2 . TRBV9 TGTGCCAGCAGCGCTACTAGCGGGAGGGCCAACGGGGAGCTGTTTTTT CASSATSGRANGELFF
TRBJ2-7 . . TRBV7-8 TGTGCCAGCAGCCTCGGATCGGGAGAGGCCCGGTCTCAGTACTTC CASSLGSGEARSQYF
TRBJ2-1 . . TRBV14 TGTGCCAGCAGCCAAGCCGGGAACTGGATCTACAATGAGCAGTTCTTC CASSQAGNWIYNEQFF
TRBJ2-1 . . TRBV5-1 TGCGCCAGCAGCCGCTTGAAAACCCATACCGGGACTGACAATGAGCAGTTCTTC CASSRLKTHTGTDNEQFF
TRBJ2-1 TRBD1 . TRBV5-4 TGTGCCAGCAGCTCCGACAGGGGATTAAGCAATGAGCAGTTCTTC CASSSDRGLSNEQFF
TRBJ2-1 . . TRBV6-4 TGTGCCAGCAGTGACATCGCGGAGAATGAGCAGTTCTTC CASSDIAENEQFF
TRBJ2-1 TRBD2 . TRBV27 TGTGCCAGCAGGGTACTAGCGGGGGGCCAGCCTTACAATGAGCAGTTCTTC CASRVLAGGQPYNEQFF
TRBJ1-1 . . TRBV6-4 TGTGCCAGCAGTGACTCCTCTTCCCCGCAGGGAGCTTTCTTT CASSDSSSPQGAFF
TRBJ1-4 . . TRBV2 TGTGCCAGCAAAGCAGGGTCCCTTGGTGAAAAACTGTTTTTT CASKAGSLGEKLFF
TRBJ2-7 TRBD2 . TRBV7-9 TGTGCCAGCAGCTTAGGGTCCTCCGGGACTAGCGGGCGAACCTACGAGCAGTACTTC CASSLGSSGTSGRTYEQYF
TRBJ1-5 TRBD1 . TRBV9 TGTGCCAGCAGCGAAGCAGGGGGCTGGCAGCCCCAGCATTTT CASSEAGGWQPQHF
TRBJ1-2 TRBD1 few TRBV6-4 TGTGCCAGCAGTGCCGGGACAGGGGGCGATGGCTACACCTTC CASSAGTGGDGYTF
TRBJ1-1 . . TRBV29-1 TGCAGCGTCGGGGAGGGAAGGGGTGAAGCTTTCTTT CSVGEGRGEAFF
TRBJ1-4 . . TRBV6-1 TGTGCCAGCGGCCAGGTTAAATCAAAACTGTTTTTT CASGQVKSKLFF
TRBJ1-6 TRBD1 . TRBV9 TGTGCCAGCACCACCCGGGACAGGGGTTCACCCCTCCACTTT CASTTRDRGSPLHF
TRBJ1-1 TRBD1 . TRBV5-1 TGCGCCAGCAGCCCTTCCGGGACAGGGGGCAAGGAGGCTGAAGCTTTCTTT CASSPSGTGGKEAEAFF
TRBJ2-5 TRBD2 . TRBV4-3 TGCGCCAGCAGCCAAGTAGCGGGCCAAGAGACCCAGTACTTC CASSQVAGQETQYF
TRBJ1-1 . . TRBV28 TGTGCCAGCAGCCAAGGACACCTTCCAGCTTTCTTT CASSQGHLPAFF
TRBJ2-3 . . TRBV19 TGTGCCAGTAGTACGTCTAGTAGCACAGATACGCAGTATTTT CASSTSSSTDTQYF
TRBJ1-3 . once TRBV19 TGTGCCAGTAGTGAGACAGGCCCTGGAAACACCATATATTTT CASSETGPGNTIYF
TRBJ1-4 TRBD1 . TRBV2 TGTGCCAGCAGTGCCCCCCGGACAGGCGGTCGGGAAAAACTGTTTTTT CASSAPRTGGREKLFF
TRBJ1-1 . . TRBV27 TGTGCCAGCAGTTTATCGGTCAGGACTGAAGCTTTCTTT CASSLSVRTEAFF
TRBJ1-2 TRBD1 . TRBV4-3 TGCGCCAGCAGCCACCTACAGGGGACTAACTATGGCTACACCTTC CASSHLQGTNYGYTF
TRBJ1-2 . . TRBV6-6 TGTGCCAGCAACGTATCACCAGCAGGGGCCAACTATGGCTACACCTTC CASNVSPAGANYGYTF
TRBJ2-1 TRBD2 . TRBV4-1 TGCGCCAGCAGCCTCTTAGGACTAGCGGGAGAAAATGAGCAGTTCTTC CASSLLGLAGENEQFF
TRBJ2-7 . once TRBV7-9 TGTGCCAGCAGCTCCCTAGAGTGGGGCCGCTCCTACGAGCAGTACTTC CASSSLEWGRSYEQYF
TRBJ2-4 . few TRBV7-8 TGTGCCAGCAGCCCGAGTTTAGGAGGTATGAACATTCAGTACTTC CASSPSLGGMNIQYF